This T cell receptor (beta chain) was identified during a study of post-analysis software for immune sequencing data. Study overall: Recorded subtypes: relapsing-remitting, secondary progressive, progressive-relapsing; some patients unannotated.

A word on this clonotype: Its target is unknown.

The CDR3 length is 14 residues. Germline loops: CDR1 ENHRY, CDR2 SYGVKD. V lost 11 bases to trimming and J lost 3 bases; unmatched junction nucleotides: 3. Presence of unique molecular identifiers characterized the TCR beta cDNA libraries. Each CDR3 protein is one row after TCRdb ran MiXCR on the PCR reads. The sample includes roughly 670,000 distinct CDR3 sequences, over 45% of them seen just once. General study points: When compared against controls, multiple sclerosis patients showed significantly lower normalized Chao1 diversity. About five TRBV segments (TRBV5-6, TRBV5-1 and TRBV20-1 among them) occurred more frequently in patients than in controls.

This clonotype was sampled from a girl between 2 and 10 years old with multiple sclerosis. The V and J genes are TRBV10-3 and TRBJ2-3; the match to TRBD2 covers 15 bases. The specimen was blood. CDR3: CAAGTSGGTDTQYF. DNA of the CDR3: TGTGCCGCCGGGACTAGCGGGGGGACAGATACGCAGTATTTT.